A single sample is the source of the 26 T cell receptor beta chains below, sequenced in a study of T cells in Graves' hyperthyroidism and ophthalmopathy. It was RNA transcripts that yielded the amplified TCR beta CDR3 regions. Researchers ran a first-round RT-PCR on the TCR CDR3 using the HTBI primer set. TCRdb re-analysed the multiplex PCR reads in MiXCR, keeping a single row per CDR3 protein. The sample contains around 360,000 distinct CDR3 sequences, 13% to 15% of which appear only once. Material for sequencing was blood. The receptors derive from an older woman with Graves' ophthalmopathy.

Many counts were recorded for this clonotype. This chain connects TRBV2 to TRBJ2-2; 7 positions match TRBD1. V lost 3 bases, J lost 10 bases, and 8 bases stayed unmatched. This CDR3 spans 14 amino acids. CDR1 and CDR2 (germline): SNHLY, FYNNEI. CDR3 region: CASSDGTDYQELFF. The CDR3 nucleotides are TGTGCCAGCAGTGATGGGACAGACTACCAGGAGCTGTTTTTT.

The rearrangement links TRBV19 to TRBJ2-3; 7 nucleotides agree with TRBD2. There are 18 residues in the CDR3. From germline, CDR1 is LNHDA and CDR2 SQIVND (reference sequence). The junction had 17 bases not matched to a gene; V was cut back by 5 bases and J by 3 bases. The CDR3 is CASSDWSRGLGVTDTQYF. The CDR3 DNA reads TGTGCCAGTAGTGATTGGTCTCGTGGACTAGGAGTGACAGATACGCAGTATTTT.

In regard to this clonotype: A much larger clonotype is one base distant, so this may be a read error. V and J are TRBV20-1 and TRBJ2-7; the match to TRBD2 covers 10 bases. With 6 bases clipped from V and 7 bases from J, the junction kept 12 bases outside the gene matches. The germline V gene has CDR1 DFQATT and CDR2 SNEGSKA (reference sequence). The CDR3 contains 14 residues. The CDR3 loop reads CSAKPSGRTEEQYF. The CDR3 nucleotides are TGCAGTGCAAAGCCTAGCGGGAGAACGGAAGAGCAGTACTTC.

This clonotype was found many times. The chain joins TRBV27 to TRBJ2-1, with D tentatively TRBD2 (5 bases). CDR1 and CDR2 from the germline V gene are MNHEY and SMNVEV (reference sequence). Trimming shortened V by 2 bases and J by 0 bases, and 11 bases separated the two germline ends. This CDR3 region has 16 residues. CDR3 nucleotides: TGTGCCAGCAGTTTAGTTCCGGGATTCTCCTACAATGAGCAGTTCTTC. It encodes CASSLVPGFSYNEQFF.

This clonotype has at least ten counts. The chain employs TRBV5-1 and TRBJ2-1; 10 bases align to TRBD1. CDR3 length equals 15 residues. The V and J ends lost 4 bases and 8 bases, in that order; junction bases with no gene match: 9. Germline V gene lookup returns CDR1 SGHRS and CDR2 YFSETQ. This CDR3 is CASSTRDRGLDEQFF. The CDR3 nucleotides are TGCGCCAGCAGCACCCGGGACAGGGGCCTCGATGAGCAGTTCTTC.

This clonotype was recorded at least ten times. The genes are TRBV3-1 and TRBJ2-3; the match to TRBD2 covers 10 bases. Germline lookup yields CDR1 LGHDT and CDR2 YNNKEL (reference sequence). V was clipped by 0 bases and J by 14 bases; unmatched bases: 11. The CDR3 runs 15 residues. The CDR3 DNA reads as TGTGCCAGCAGCCAAGACACAGGACTAGCGGCTTCAGCGTATTTT. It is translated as CASSQDTGLAASAYF.

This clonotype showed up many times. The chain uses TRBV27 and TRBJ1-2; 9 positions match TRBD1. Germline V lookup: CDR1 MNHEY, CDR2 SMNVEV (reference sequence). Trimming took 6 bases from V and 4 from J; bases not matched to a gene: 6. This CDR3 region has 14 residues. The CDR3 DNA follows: TGTGCCAGCAGCCCGGGACAGGGAGGCTATGGCTACACCTTC. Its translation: CASSPGQGGYGYTF.

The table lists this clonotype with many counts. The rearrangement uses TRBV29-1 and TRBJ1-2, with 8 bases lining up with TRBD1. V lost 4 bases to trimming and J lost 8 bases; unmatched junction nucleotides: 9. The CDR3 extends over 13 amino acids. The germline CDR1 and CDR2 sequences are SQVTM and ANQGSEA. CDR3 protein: CSVGGQGSGGYTF. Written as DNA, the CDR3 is TGCAGCGTTGGAGGACAGGGATCGGGAGGCTACACCTTC.

CDR3 in amino acids: CASSQNLGYGYTF. The CDR3 DNA follows: TGCGCCAGCAGTCAGAACCTAGGGTATGGCTACACCTTC. The V gene is TRBV10-1, the J gene TRBJ1-2; no definite D call. V lost 5 bases to trimming and J lost 5 bases, with 12 bases between them. The CDR3 extends over 13 amino acids. Germline V gene data show CDR1 as WNHNN and CDR2 as SYGVQD (reference sequence).

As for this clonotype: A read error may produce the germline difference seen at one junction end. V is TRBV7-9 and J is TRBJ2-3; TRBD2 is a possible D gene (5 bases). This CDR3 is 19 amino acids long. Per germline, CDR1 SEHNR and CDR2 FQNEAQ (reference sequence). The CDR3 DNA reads TGTGCCAGCAGCTTAATCGCCCCGAGAGGGCCACTTAGCATAGATACGCAGTATTTT. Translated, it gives CASSLIAPRGPLSIDTQYF. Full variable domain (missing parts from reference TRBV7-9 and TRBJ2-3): DTGVSQNPRHKITKRGQNVTFRCDPISEHNRLYWYRQTLGQGPEFLTYFQNEAQLEKSRLLSDRFSAERPKGSFSTLEIQRTEQGDSAMYLCASSLIAPRGPLSIDTQYFGPGTRLTVL.

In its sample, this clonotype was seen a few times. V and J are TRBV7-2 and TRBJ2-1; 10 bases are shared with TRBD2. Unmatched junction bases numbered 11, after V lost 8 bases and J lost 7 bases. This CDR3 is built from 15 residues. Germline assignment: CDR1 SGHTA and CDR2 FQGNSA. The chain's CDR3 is CASGLKREGWNEQFF. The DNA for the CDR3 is TGTGCCAGCGGACTTAAGCGGGAGGGGTGGAATGAGCAGTTCTTC.

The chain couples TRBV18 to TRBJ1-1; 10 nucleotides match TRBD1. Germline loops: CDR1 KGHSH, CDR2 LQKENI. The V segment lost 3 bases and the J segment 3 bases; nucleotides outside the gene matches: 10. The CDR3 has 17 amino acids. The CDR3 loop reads CASSPFGTGVEDTEAFF. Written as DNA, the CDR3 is TGTGCCAGCTCACCCTTTGGGACAGGGGTTGAAGACACTGAAGCTTTCTTT.

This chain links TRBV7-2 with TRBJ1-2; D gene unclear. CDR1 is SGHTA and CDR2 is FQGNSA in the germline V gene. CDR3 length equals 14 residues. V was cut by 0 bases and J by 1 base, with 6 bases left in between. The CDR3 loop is CASSLATSNYGYTF. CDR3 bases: TGTGCCAGCAGCTTAGCGACAAGTAACTATGGCTACACCTTC.

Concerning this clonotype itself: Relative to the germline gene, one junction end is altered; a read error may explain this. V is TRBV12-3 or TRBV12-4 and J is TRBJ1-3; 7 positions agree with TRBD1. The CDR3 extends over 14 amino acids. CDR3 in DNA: TGTACCAGCAGTCCACAGGGGACGAGAAACACCATATATTTT. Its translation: CTSSPQGTRNTIYF.

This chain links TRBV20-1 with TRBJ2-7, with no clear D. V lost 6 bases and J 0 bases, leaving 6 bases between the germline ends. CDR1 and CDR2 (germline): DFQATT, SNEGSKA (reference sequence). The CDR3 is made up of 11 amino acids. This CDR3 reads CSAAHSYEQYF. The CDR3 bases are TGCAGTGCCGCACACTCCTACGAGCAGTACTTC.

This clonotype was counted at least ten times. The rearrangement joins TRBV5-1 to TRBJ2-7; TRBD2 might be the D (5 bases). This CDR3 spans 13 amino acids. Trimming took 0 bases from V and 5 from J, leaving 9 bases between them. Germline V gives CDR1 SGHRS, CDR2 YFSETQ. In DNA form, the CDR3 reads TGCGCCAGCAGCTTGGACCGAGCGGACGAGCAGTACTTC. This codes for CASSLDRADEQYF.

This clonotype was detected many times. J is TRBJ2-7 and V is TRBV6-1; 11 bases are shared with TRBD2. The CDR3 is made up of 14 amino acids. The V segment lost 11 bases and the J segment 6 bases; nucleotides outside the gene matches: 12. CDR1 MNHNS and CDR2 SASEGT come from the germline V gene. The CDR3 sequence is CAGMPLAGVGEQYF. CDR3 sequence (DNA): TGTGCCGGCATGCCACTAGCGGGAGTTGGCGAGCAGTACTTC.

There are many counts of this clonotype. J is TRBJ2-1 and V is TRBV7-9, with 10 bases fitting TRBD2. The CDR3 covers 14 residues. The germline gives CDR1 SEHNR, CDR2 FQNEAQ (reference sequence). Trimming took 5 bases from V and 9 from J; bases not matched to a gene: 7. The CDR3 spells CASSPSGRAFEQFF. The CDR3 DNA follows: TGTGCCAGCAGCCCCAGCGGGAGGGCTTTTGAGCAGTTCTTC.

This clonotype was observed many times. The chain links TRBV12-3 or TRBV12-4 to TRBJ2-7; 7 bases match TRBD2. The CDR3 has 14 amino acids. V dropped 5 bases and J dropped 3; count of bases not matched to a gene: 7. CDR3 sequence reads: CASSGGGTDYEQYF. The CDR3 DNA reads TGTGCCAGCAGTGGGGGAGGGACCGACTACGAGCAGTACTTC.

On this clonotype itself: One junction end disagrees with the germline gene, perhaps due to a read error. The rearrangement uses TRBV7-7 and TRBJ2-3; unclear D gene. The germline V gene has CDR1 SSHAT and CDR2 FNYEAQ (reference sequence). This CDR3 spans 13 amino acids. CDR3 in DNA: TGTGCTAGCAGCTTACAATGGGGTGATACGCAGTATTTT. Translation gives CASSLQWGDTQYF.

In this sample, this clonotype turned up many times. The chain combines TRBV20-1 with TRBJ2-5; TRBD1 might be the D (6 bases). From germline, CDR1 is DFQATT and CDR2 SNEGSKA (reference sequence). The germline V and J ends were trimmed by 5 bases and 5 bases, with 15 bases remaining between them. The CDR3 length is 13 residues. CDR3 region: CSADQGGRETQYF. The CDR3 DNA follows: TGCAGTGCTGATCAAGGGGGTCGGGAGACCCAGTACTTC.

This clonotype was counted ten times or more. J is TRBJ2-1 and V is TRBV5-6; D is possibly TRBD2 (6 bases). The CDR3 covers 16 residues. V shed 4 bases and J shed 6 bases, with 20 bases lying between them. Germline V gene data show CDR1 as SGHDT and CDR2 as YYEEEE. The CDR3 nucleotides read TGTGCCAGCAGCCCTCCTCGACTAGGAAAGGGCAATGAGCAGTTCTTC. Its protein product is CASSPPRLGKGNEQFF.

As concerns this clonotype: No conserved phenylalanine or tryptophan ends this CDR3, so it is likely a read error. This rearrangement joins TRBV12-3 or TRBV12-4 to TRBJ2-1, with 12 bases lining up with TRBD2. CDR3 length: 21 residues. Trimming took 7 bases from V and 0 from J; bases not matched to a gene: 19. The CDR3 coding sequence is TGTGCCAGCATTGATAGTGGCAGGTCGACTAGCGGGAGCGGCTCCTACAATGAGCAGTTCTCC. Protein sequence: CASIDSGRSTSGSGSYNEQFS.

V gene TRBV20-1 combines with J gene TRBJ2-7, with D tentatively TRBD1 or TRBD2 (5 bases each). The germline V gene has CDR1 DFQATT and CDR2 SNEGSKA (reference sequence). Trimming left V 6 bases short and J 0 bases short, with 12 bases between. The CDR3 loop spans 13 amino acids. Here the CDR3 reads CSAKTAVSYEQYF. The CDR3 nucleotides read TGCAGTGCCAAGACAGCGGTCTCCTACGAGCAGTACTTC.

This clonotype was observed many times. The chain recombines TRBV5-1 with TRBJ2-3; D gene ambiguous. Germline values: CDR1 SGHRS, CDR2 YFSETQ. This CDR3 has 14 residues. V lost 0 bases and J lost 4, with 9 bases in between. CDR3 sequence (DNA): TGCGCCAGCAGCTTGGACACCCCGGCAGATACGCAGTATTTT. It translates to CASSLDTPADTQYF.

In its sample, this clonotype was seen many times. The CDR3 protein is CASRARGAPYEQYF. CDR3 DNA sequence: TGTGCCAGCAGGGCCCGGGGAGCCCCCTACGAGCAGTACTTC. The chain combines TRBV2 with TRBJ2-7, with a weak D call TRBD2 (5 bases). From germline, CDR1 is SNHLY and CDR2 FYNNEI. V was shortened by 6 bases and J by 2 bases, with 14 bases between the two germline ends. The CDR3 extends over 14 amino acids.